Included here is one T cell receptor (beta chain) sequence, with context. The antigen remains undetermined. Germline lookup yields CDR1 MDHEN and CDR2 SYDVKM. CDR3 length equals 15 residues. With 3 bases removed from V and 2 bases from J, the gap between germline ends came to 14 bases. Researchers attached unique molecular identifiers to individual cDNA molecules. A single record per CDR3 protein comes from TCRdb applying MiXCR to the 5' RACE reads. This table holds about 56,000 distinct CDR3 sequences, more than 12% found once. This entry belongs to a study of early T cells in non-severe SARS-CoV-2 infection. At the level of the study: Sequencing input comprised bulk RNA from unsorted whole blood; chain pairing was not available. Study results and caveats: The VDJdb matching leaned toward anti-spike CD8 responses and overlooked private and CD4 specificities.

The sample here was whole blood, taken at baseline. This clonotype was obtained from an adult who was a healthcare worker with PCR-confirmed SARS-CoV-2 infection or an uninfected control (not recorded which). The chain couples TRBV28 to TRBJ2-7, with a tentative D call TRBD1 (5 bases). The CDR3 DNA follows: TGTGCCAGCAGTTTCCCCGACAGCACCACCTACGAGCAGTACTTC. Translation gives CASSFPDSTTYEQYF.